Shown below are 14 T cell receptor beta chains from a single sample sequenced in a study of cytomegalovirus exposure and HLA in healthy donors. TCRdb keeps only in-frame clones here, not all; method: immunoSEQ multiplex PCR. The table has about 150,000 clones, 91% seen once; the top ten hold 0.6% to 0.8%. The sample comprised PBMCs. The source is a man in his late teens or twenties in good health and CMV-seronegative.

The chain's CDR3 is CASSLVSGGTYQETQYF. CDR3 nucleotides: TGTGCCAGCAGCTTAGTTAGCGGGGGAACCTACCAAGAGACCCAGTACTTC. V gene TRBV13 combines with J gene TRBJ2-5; 9 bases line up with TRBD2. CDR3 length: 17 residues. Germline V gives CDR1 PRHDT, CDR2 FYEKMQ (reference sequence). With 1 base clipped from V and 0 bases from J, the junction kept 6 bases outside the gene matches. Full variable domain (remainder filled in from reference TRBV13 and TRBJ2-5): AAGVIQSPRHLIKEKRETATLKCYPIPRHDTVYWYQQGPGQDPQFLISFYEKMQSDKGSIPDRFSAQQFSDYHSELNMSSLELGDSALYFCASSLVSGGTYQETQYFGPGTRLLVL.

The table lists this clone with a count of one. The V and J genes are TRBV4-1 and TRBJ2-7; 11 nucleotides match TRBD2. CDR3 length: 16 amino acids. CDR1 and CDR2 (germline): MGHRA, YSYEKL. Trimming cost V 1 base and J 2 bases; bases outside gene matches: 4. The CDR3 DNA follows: TGCGCCAGCAGCCAAGGACTAGCGGGGTTCGCCTACGAGCAGTACTTC. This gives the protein CASSQGLAGFAYEQYF.

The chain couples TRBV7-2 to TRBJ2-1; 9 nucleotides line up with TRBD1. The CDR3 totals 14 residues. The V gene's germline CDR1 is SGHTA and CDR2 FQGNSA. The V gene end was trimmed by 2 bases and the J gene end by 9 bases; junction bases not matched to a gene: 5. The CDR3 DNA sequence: TGTGCCAGCAGCTTACTACAGGGGGCGGGTGAGCAGTTCTTC. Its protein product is CASSLLQGAGEQFF.

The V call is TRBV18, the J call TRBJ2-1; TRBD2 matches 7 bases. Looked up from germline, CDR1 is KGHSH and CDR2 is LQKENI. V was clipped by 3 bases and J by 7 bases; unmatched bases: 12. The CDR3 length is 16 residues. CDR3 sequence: CASSPQISGSWNEQFF. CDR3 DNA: TGTGCCAGCTCACCCCAGATTAGCGGGTCGTGGAATGAGCAGTTCTTC.

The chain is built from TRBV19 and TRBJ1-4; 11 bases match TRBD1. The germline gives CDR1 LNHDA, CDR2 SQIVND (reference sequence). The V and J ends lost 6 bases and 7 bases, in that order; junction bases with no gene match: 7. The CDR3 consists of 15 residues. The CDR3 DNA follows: TGTGCCAGTAGCCCGGGACAGGGGGTAACTGAAAAACTGTTTTTT. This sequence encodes CASSPGQGVTEKLFF.

The CDR3 loop is CASSSPSFNTIYF. The DNA for the CDR3 is TGTGCCAGCAGCTCCCCCTCCTTTAACACCATATATTTT. The chain links TRBV7-6 to TRBJ1-3; D gene unclear. The length of the CDR3 is 13 residues. CDR1 and CDR2 (germline): SGHVS, FNYEAQ. The V and J ends lost 4 bases and 7 bases respectively, with 11 bases between them.

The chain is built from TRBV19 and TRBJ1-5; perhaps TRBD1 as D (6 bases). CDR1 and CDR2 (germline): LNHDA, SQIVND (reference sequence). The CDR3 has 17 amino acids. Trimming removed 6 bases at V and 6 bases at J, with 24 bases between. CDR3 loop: CASSQSDSRGSGQPQHF. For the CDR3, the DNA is TGTGCCAGTAGCCAATCCGACTCCAGGGGATCTGGTCAGCCCCAGCATTTT.

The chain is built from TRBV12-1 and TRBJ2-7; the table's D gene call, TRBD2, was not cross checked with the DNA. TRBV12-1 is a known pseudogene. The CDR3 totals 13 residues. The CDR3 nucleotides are TGTGCCAGCAGTGTCCCAAGAAACTACGAGCAGTACGTC. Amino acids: CASSVPRNYEQYV.

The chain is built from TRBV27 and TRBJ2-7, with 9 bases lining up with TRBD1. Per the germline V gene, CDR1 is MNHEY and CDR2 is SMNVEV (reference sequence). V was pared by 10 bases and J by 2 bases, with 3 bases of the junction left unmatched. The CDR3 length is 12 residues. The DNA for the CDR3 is TGTGCCACAGGGACAGGGCCCTACGAGCAGTACTTC. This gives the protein CATGTGPYEQYF.

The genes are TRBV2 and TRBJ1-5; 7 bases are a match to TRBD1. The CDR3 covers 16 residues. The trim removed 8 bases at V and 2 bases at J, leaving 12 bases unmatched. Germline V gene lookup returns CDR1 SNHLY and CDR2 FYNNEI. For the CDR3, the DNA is TGTGCCAGCTGGGCGGAGGGGGCTGGGGGCAATCAGCCCCAGCATTTT. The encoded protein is CASWAEGAGGNQPQHF. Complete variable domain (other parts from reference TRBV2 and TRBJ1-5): EPEVTQTPSHQVTQMGQEVILRCVPISNHLYFYWYRQILGQKVEFLVSFYNNEISEKSEIFDDQFSVERPDGSNFTLKIRSTKLEDSAMYFCASWAEGAGGNQPQHFGDGTRLSIL.

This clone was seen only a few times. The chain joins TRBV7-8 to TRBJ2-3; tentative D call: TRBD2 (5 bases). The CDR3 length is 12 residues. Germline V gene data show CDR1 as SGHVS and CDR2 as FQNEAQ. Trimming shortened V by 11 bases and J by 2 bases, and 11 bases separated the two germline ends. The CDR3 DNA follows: TGTGCCTCCGCCCGGGACACAGATACGCAGTATTTT. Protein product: CASARDTDTQYF.

The DNA for the CDR3 is TGTGCCAGCAGTTACGGGGGTGGCGAGCGGGGGGCTTTCTTT. Translating gives CASSYGGGERGAFF. The chain couples TRBV6-6 to TRBJ1-1, with a tentative D call TRBD1 (5 bases). The CDR3 is 14 amino acids. Germline V gene sequence: CDR1 MNHNY, CDR2 SVGAGI (reference sequence). Trimming removed 2 bases at V and 11 bases at J, with 18 bases between.

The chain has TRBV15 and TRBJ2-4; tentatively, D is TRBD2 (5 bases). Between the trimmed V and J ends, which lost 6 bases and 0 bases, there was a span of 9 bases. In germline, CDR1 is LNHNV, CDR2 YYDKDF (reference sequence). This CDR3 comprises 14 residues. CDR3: CATRGGLAKNIQYF. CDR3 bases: TGTGCCACCAGGGGCGGACTAGCCAAAAACATTCAGTACTTC.

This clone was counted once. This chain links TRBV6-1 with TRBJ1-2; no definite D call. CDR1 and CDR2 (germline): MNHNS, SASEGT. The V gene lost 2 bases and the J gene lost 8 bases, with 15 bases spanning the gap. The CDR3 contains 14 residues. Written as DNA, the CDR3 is TGTGCCAGCAGTGAATACGGAGGGAGGAGCGGCTACACCTTC. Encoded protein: CASSEYGGRSGYTF.